Listed below are T cell receptor beta chains from one sample, sequenced in a study of cytotoxic CD8 clonotypes in ibrutinib-treated CLL. The table came from immunoSEQ multiplex PCR; TCRdb's copy has only in-frame clones and leaves some out. The repertoire holds hundreds of thousands of clones, with around 75% as singletons. Sequenced here: PBMCs, sampled after 12 months of ibrutinib treatment. These receptors were collected from a human donor with chronic lymphocytic leukemia. Each CDR3 is given with its conserved first and last residue. D genes are given only for firm matches. The size entry is marked missing in some rows and otherwise reads once, few, many or a size class.

DNA: TGTGCCAGCAAATTGAGGGGGCCCACCGGGGAGCTGTTTTTT
CDR3: CASKLRGPTGELFF
V: TRBV7-8
J: TRBJ2-2
D: TRBD1
size: few

DNA: TGTGCCAGCAGTTTAACCAGGTTCCGGTTTAGGGACACTGAAGCTTTCTTT
CDR3: CASSLTRFRFRDTEAFF
V: TRBV28
J: TRBJ1-1
D: .
size: .

DNA: TGTGCCAGCAGGGGGAACTATAATTCACCCCTCCACTTT
CDR3: CASRGNYNSPLHF
V: TRBV6-5
J: TRBJ1-6
D: .
size: .

DNA: TGTGCCAGCTCACCCCGGATCGGAGGAAACACCATATATTTT
CDR3: CASSPRIGGNTIYF
V: TRBV18
J: TRBJ1-3
D: .
size: .

DNA: TGTGCCACCCACAGCCGGGACCCCTGGGACTTC
CDR3: CATHSRDPWDF
V: TRBV21-1
J: TRBJ2-7
D: .
size: .

DNA: TGTGCCAGCAGAGGAGGACAGGGGCTTTATCAGCCCCAGCATTTT
CDR3: CASRGGQGLYQPQHF
V: TRBV6-1
J: TRBJ1-5
D: TRBD1
size: once

DNA: TGTGCCAGCAGTTTGGGTAGTAGTGGGGAGACCCAGTACTTC
CDR3: CASSLGSSGETQYF
V: TRBV28
J: TRBJ2-5
D: .
size: once

DNA: TGTGCCAGCCTTCGCGGGCAGTCCAATTCACCCCTCCACTTT
CDR3: CASLRGQSNSPLHF
V: TRBV5-5
J: TRBJ1-6
D: .
size: few

DNA: TGTGCCAGCAGCTTAGGGTCAGGGTTTTATAATTCACCCCTCCACTTT
CDR3: CASSLGSGFYNSPLHF
V: TRBV7-9
J: TRBJ1-6
D: .
size: few

DNA: TGTGCCAGCTCACGACAGCTTAATTCACCCCTCCACTTT
CDR3: CASSRQLNSPLHF
V: TRBV2
J: TRBJ1-6
D: .
size: few

DNA: TGTGCCAGCTCACCACGGAACACGGGCGGAAACACCATATATTTT
CDR3: CASSPRNTGGNTIYF
V: TRBV18
J: TRBJ1-3
D: .
size: .

DNA: TGTGCCAGTACACGGGATTATAATTCACCCCTCCACTTT
CDR3: CASTRDYNSPLHF
V: TRBV19
J: TRBJ1-6
D: .
size: .

DNA: TGTGCCAGCAGGACCCTGGGCGAGCAGTACTTC
CDR3: CASRTLGEQYF
V: TRBV28
J: TRBJ2-7
D: .
size: .

DNA: TGTGCCAGCAGCTTAATGGCACCTGGAAACACCATATATTTT
CDR3: CASSLMAPGNTIYF
V: TRBV11-1
J: TRBJ1-3
D: .
size: .

DNA: TGTGCCACCAGCAGGGACCTTAATGAAAAACTGTTTTTT
CDR3: CATSRDLNEKLFF
V: TRBV15
J: TRBJ1-4
D: .
size: .

DNA: TGTGCCAGCAGCTTACGGGGGGGACGGAATAATGAAAAACTGTTTTTT
CDR3: CASSLRGGRNNEKLFF
V: TRBV7-2
J: TRBJ1-4
D: .
size: .